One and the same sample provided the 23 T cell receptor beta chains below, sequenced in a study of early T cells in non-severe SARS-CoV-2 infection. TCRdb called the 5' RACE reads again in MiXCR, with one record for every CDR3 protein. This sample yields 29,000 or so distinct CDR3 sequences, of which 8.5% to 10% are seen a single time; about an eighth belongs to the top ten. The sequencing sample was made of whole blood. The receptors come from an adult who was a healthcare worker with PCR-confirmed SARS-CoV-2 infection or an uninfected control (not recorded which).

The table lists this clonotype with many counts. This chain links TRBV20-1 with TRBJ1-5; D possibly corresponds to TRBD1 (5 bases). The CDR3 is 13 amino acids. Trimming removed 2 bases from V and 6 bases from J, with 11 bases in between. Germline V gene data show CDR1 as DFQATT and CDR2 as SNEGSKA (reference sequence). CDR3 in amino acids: CSARRDDFQPQHF. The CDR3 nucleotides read TGCAGTGCTAGACGGGACGATTTTCAGCCCCAGCATTTT.

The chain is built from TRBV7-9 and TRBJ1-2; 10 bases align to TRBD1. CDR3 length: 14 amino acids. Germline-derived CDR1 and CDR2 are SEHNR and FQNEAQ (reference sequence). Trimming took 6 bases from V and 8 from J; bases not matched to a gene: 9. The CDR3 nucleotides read TGTGCCAGCAGTACCCCGACAGGGGGCACAGGCTACACCTTC. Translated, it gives CASSTPTGGTGYTF.

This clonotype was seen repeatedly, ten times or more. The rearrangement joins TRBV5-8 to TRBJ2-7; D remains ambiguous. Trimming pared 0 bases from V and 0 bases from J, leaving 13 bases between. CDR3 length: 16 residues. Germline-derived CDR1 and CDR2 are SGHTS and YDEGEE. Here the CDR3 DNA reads TGTGCCAGCAGCTTGGTGGTGGGGATACGCTCCTACGAGCAGTACTTC. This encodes CASSLVVGIRSYEQYF.

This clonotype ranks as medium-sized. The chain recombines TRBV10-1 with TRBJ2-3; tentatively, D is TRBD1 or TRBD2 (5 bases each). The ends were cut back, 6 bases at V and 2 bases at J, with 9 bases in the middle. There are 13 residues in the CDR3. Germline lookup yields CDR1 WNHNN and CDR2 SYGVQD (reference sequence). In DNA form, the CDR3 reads TGCGCCAGCAGGGGGGAAATCACAGATACGCAGTATTTT. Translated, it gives CASRGEITDTQYF.

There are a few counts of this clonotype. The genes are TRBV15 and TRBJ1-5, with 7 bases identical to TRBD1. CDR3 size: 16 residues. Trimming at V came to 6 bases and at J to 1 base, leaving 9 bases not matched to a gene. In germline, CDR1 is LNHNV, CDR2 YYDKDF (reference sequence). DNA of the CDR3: TGTGCCACCAGGGGCAGACAGGGCCAGAGCAATCAGCCCCAGCATTTT. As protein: CATRGRQGQSNQPQHF.

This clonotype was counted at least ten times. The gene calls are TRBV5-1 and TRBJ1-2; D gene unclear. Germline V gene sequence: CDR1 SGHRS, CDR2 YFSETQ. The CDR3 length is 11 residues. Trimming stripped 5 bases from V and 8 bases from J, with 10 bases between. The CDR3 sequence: CASSEKGGYTF. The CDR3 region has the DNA TGCGCCAGCAGTGAAAAAGGGGGCTACACCTTC.

The CDR3 DNA reads TGTGCCAGCAGCTTGATAGGGGACTCTGGGGCCAACGTCCTGACTTTC. This sequence encodes CASSLIGDSGANVLTF. The chain has TRBV7-8 and TRBJ2-6; perhaps TRBD1 as D (5 bases). Germline values: CDR1 SGHVS, CDR2 FQNEAQ. The CDR3 contains 16 residues. V lost 3 bases to trimming and J lost 0 bases, with 9 bases between them.

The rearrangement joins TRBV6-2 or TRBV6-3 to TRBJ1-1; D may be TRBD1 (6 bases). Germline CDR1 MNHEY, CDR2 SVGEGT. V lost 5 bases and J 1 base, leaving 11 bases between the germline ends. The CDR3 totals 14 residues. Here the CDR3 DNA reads TGTGCCAGCAGTCCAGGGGTTTGGAACACTGAAGCTTTCTTT. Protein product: CASSPGVWNTEAFF.

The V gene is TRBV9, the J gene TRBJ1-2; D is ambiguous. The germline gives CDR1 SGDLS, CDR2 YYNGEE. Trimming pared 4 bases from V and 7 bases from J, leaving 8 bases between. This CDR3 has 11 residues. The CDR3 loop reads CASSPGFGYTF. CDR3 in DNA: TGTGCCAGCAGCCCTGGTTTTGGCTACACCTTC.

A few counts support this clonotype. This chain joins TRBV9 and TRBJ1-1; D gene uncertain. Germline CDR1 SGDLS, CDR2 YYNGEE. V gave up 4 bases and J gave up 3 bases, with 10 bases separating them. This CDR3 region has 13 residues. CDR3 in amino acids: CASSYSSDTEAFF. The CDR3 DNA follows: TGTGCCAGCAGCTACTCATCTGACACTGAAGCTTTCTTT. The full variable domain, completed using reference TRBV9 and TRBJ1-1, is DSGVTQTPKHLITATGQRVTLRCSPRSGDLSVYWYQQSLDQGLQFLIQYYNGEERAKGNILERFSAQQFPDLHSELNLSSLELGDSALYFCASSYSSDTEAFFGQGTRLTVV.

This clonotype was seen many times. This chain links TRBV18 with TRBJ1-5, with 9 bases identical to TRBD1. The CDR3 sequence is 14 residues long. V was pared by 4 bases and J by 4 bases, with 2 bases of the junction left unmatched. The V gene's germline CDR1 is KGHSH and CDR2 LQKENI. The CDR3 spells CASSRGQGNQPQHF. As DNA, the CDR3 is TGTGCCAGCTCACGAGGACAGGGGAATCAGCCCCAGCATTTT.

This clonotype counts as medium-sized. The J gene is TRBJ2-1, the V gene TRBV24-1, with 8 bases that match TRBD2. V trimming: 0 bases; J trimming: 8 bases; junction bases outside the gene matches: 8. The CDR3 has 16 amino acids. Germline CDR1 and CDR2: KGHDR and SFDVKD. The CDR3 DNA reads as TGTGCCACCAGTGATTTGCAGCCTGGGACTAGAGATGAGCAGTTCTTC. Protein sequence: CATSDLQPGTRDEQFF.

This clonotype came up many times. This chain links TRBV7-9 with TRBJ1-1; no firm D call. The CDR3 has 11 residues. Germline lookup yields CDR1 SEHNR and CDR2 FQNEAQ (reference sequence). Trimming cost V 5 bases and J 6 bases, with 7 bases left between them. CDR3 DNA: TGTGCCAGCAGCAGAGAGGCTGAAGCTTTCTTT. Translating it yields CASSREAEAFF.

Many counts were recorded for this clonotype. In DNA form, the CDR3 reads TGCGCCAGCAGCCAAGCACGAGCCGCTTATGGCTACACCTTC. Residues: CASSQARAAYGYTF. V is TRBV4-3 and J is TRBJ1-2; unclear D gene. V was shortened by 1 base and J by 5 bases, with 11 bases between the two germline ends. This CDR3 is 14 amino acids long. Germline assignment: CDR1 LGHNA and CDR2 YSLEER.

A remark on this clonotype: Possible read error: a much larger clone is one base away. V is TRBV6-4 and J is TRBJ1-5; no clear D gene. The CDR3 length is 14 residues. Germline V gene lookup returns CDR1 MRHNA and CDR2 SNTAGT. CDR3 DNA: TGTGCCAGCAGTGACTCTAGCAGCAATCAGCTCCAGCATTTT. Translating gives CASSDSSSNQLQHF.

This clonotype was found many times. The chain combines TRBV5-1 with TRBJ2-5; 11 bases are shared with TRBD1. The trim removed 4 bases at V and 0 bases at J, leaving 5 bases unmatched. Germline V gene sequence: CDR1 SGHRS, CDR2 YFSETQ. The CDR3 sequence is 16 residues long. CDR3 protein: CASSPGTGGYQETQYF. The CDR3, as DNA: TGCGCCAGCAGCCCCGGGACAGGGGGGTACCAAGAGACCCAGTACTTC.

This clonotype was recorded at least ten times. CDR3 bases: TGCAGTGCTAGAAAAGAGACAGGGGTGGTCTACGAGCAGTACTTC. Its protein product is CSARKETGVVYEQYF. This chain joins TRBV20-1 and TRBJ2-7; 8 nucleotides match TRBD1. CDR1 and CDR2 from the germline V gene are DFQATT and SNEGSKA (reference sequence). The CDR3 length is 15 residues. V shed 2 bases and J 3 bases; nucleotides not matched to a gene: 9.

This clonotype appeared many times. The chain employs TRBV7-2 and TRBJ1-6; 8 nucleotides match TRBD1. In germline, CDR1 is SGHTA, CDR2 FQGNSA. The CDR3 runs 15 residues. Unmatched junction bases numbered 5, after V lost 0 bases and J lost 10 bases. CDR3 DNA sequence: TGTGCCAGCAGCTTAGCCGGACAGGGTGGGTCACCCCTCCACTTT. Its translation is CASSLAGQGGSPLHF.

The CDR3 nucleotides are TGTGCCAGCAGCTTGGCCGGGACAGGGGGCAGCAAGACCCAGTACTTC. This sequence encodes CASSLAGTGGSKTQYF. J is TRBJ2-5 and V is TRBV7-2; 12 nucleotides line up with TRBD1. V shed 3 bases and J 6 bases; nucleotides not matched to a gene: 8. The CDR3 covers 16 residues. Per germline, CDR1 SGHTA and CDR2 FQGNSA.

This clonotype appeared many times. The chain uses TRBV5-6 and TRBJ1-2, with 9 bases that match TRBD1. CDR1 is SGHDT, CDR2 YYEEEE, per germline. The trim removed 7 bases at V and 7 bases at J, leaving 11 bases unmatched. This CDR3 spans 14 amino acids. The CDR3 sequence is CASRLQGASSGYTF. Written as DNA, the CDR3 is TGTGCCAGCCGCCTACAGGGGGCTTCAAGTGGCTACACCTTC.

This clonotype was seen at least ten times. CDR3 protein: CASSPPSGTGTYEQYF. In DNA form, the CDR3 reads TGTGCCAGCAGCCCGCCCTCCGGGACAGGGACCTACGAGCAGTACTTC. The J gene is TRBJ2-7, the V gene TRBV13; 9 nucleotides line up with TRBD1. The V gene end was trimmed by 5 bases and the J gene end by 2 bases; junction bases not matched to a gene: 10. Germline V gene data show CDR1 as PRHDT and CDR2 as FYEKMQ (reference sequence). CDR3 length equals 16 residues.

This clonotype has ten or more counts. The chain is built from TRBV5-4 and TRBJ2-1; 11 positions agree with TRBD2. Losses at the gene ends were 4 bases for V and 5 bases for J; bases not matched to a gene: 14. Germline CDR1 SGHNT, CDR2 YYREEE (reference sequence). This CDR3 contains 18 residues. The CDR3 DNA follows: TGTGCCAGCAGCCGTGGACTAGCGGGTTCACCCAGGGACAATGAGCAGTTCTTC. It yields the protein CASSRGLAGSPRDNEQFF. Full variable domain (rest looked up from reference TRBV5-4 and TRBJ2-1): ETGVTQSPTHLIKTRGQQVTLRCSSQSGHNTVSWYQQALGQGPQFIFQYYREEENGRGNFPPRFSGLQFPNYSSELNVNALELDDSALYLCASSRGLAGSPRDNEQFFGPGTRLTVL.

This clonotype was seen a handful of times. CDR3 sequence reads: CASSSIAGGHGEQFF. CDR3 nucleotide sequence: TGTGCCAGCAGTTCGATAGCGGGGGGGCATGGTGAGCAGTTCTTC. The V gene is TRBV6-4, the J gene TRBJ2-1, with 11 bases matching TRBD2. This CDR3 spans 15 amino acids. J lost 9 bases, V lost 5 bases, and 9 bases had no gene match. Germline CDR1 MRHNA, CDR2 SNTAGT.